These 24 T cell receptor beta chains originate from one sample sequenced in a study of shared clonotypes between healthy human individuals (dated by TCRdb to 2020 to 2021). Receptor amplification or capture employed the immunoSEQ multiplex PCR assay. Sourced from immuneACCESS, this table was stored by TCRdb with only in-frame sequences that have V and J called. A share of the clones is absent; for the studies checked, an unresolved V gene accounts for under half, and the remainder has no known explanation. The sample profile shows just over 2,000,000 clones; 85% to 95% of them were found once. Jointly, the top ten make up roughly 0.13% of the sample. The specimen was naive CD4+ T cells sorted from blood. What this sample's cell subset or site label stands for: CD45RA+ positively selected. Receptors originate from a man in his late teens or twenties in good health.

The chain couples TRBV30 to TRBJ2-5; the match to TRBD2 covers 8 bases. Germline V gene data show CDR1 as GTSNPN and CDR2 as SVGIG (reference sequence). The CDR3 totals 16 residues. V shed 2 bases and J 2 bases; nucleotides not matched to a gene: 10. CDR3 DNA sequence: TGTGCCTGGAGTTCCTTGACTAGCGCCCGTCAAGAGACCCAGTACTTC. It specifies CAWSSLTSARQETQYF.

At least ten counts were recorded for this clone. The chain links TRBV29-1 to TRBJ1-2; TRBD1 might be the D (6 bases). Trimming shortened V by 5 bases and J by 6 bases, and 10 bases separated the two germline ends. CDR3 length: 11 residues. Germline V gene data show CDR1 as SQVTM and CDR2 as ANQGSEA. The CDR3: CSVTGTDGYTF. The CDR3 DNA reads TGCAGCGTTACAGGGACGGATGGCTACACCTTC.

The J gene is TRBJ2-4, the V gene TRBV5-5; 9 bases line up with TRBD1. The CDR3 has 17 residues. Germline CDR1 reads SGHKS; CDR2 reads YYEKEE (reference sequence). J gave up 3 bases and V 3 bases, and 10 bases lay outside the gene matches. As DNA, the CDR3 is TGTGCCAGCAGCTCCCTGACAGGGGGTATTGGCAAAAACATTCAGTACTTC. Translation gives CASSSLTGGIGKNIQYF.

The rearrangement joins TRBV6-5 to TRBJ2-5; 7 nucleotides match TRBD1. The CDR3 contains 13 residues. Trimming cost V 5 bases and J 1 base; bases outside gene matches: 1. CDR1 MNHEY and CDR2 SVGAGI come from the germline V gene. In DNA, the CDR3 is TGTGCCAGCAGTCACAGGGGCCAAGAGACCCAGTACTTC. This encodes CASSHRGQETQYF.

This chain connects TRBV6-5 to TRBJ2-7; 7 bases align to TRBD1. Trimming at V came to 5 bases and at J to 7 bases, leaving 11 bases not matched to a gene. This CDR3 comprises 14 residues. Germline assignment: CDR1 MNHEY and CDR2 SVGAGI. The CDR3 region has the DNA TGTGCCAGCAGTAGGACAGGCCCCCCGGGGGAGCAGTACTTC. It specifies CASSRTGPPGEQYF.

The chain is built from TRBV30 and TRBJ2-3; no clear D. V was cut by 3 bases and J by 2 bases, with 15 bases left in between. Germline V lookup: CDR1 GTSNPN, CDR2 SVGIG (reference sequence). This CDR3 region has 15 residues. In nucleotides, the CDR3 is TGTGCCTGGAGGCCCGTGGGCGGATACACAGATACGCAGTATTTT. It is translated as CAWRPVGGYTDTQYF.

Comment on this clone: Other DNA sequences in this specimen translate into the identical CDR3. CDR3 in DNA: TGCAGCGTTGACAGGCGCATGAACACTGAAGCTTTCTTT. Translated: CSVDRRMNTEAFF. The V call is TRBV29-1, the J call TRBJ1-1; no clear D gene. The germline CDR1 and CDR2 sequences are SQVTM and ANQGSEA. The V gene lost 3 bases and the J gene lost 0 bases, with 8 bases spanning the gap. CDR3 length: 13 residues.

The gene calls are TRBV12-5 and TRBJ2-7; 10 nucleotides line up with TRBD2. The CDR3 consists of 16 residues. Unmatched junction bases numbered 14, after V lost 7 bases and J lost 5 bases. The germline gives CDR1 LGHNT, CDR2 FRNRAP. The CDR3 coding sequence is TGTGCTAGTGTTAGGCAACCTAGCGGGAGTCGGGACGAGCAGTACTTC. Translating gives CASVRQPSGSRDEQYF.

As to this clone: One end of the junction varies from germline; a read error may be responsible. This chain joins TRBV27 and TRBJ1-2; 7 bases align to TRBD1. Germline V lookup: CDR1 MNHEY, CDR2 SMNVEV (reference sequence). This CDR3 has 15 residues. The CDR3 DNA follows: TGTGCCAGCAGTATATCAGGGGGAGCTAACTATGGCTACACCTTC. Translated: CASSISGGANYGYTF.

The count of this clone is one. The chain uses TRBV12-5 and TRBJ2-1, with D hard to call. V gave up 0 bases and J gave up 10 bases, with 10 bases separating them. Germline V CDR1 and CDR2: LGHNT, FRNRAP. CDR3 length equals 13 residues. CDR3 loop: CASGLVLSREQFF. Written as DNA, the CDR3 is TGTGCTAGTGGTTTGGTGCTTTCTAGAGAGCAGTTCTTC.

The genes are TRBV25-1 and TRBJ2-3; D might be TRBD2 (6 bases). From germline, CDR1 is MGHDK and CDR2 SYGVNS. V was shortened by 4 bases and J by 0 bases, with 11 bases between the two germline ends. There are 15 residues in the CDR3. The CDR3 sequence: CASSARLGSTDTQYF. CDR3 nucleotide sequence: TGTGCCAGCAGTGCTAGACTAGGTAGCACAGATACGCAGTATTTT.

At least ten counts were recorded for this clone. Other DNA sequences from this sample encode an identical CDR3 as well. The chain couples TRBV15 to TRBJ2-7, with D maybe TRBD1 (6 bases). There are 13 residues in the CDR3. Germline V gene sequence: CDR1 LNHNV, CDR2 YYDKDF (reference sequence). V shed 6 bases and J shed 3 bases, with 12 bases lying between them. The CDR3 coding sequence is TGTGCCACCAGTGAAGTACAGGGCTACGAGCAGTACTTC. Its protein product is CATSEVQGYEQYF.

As concerns this clone: The same CDR3 also results from other DNA sequences found in this sample. This rearrangement joins TRBV2 to TRBJ1-5, with 10 bases aligning to TRBD1. The trim removed 3 bases at V and 2 bases at J, leaving 1 base unmatched. The CDR3 has 15 residues. CDR1 and CDR2 (germline): SNHLY, FYNNEI. The CDR3 region is CASSEGTGGNQPQHF. Written as DNA, the CDR3 is TGTGCCAGCAGTGAGGGGACAGGGGGCAATCAGCCCCAGCATTTT.

The chain links TRBV10-2 to TRBJ2-7; 10 bases line up with TRBD2. This CDR3 comprises 15 residues. Looked up from germline, CDR1 is WSHSY and CDR2 is SAAADI. Trimming took 5 bases from V and 1 from J; bases not matched to a gene: 5. CDR3 loop: CASSLGLAASYEQYF. As DNA, the CDR3 is TGCGCCAGCAGTCTCGGACTAGCGGCGTCCTACGAGCAGTACTTC.

V usage is TRBV27 and J usage is TRBJ1-4; possibly TRBD1 for D (5 bases). From germline, CDR1 is MNHEY and CDR2 SMNVEV (reference sequence). Trimming left V 5 bases short and J 2 bases short, with 15 bases between. The CDR3 covers 16 residues. The CDR3: CASSPGTAVTNEKLFF. CDR3 in DNA: TGTGCCAGCAGTCCCGGGACGGCGGTTACTAATGAAAAACTGTTTTTT.

V gene TRBV11-3 combines with J gene TRBJ2-1; no firm D call. Trimming pared 4 bases from V and 1 base from J, leaving 8 bases between. CDR3 size: 14 residues. Germline loops: CDR1 SGHNT, CDR2 YENEEA. For the CDR3, the DNA is TGTGCCAGCAGCTCCGCGCGATCCTACAATGAGCAGTTCTTC. Encoded protein: CASSSARSYNEQFF.

V usage is TRBV5-1 and J usage is TRBJ2-5; 9 bases line up with TRBD2. The CDR3 length is 20 residues. V was clipped by 0 bases and J by 5 bases; unmatched bases: 20. From germline, CDR1 is SGHRS and CDR2 YFSETQ. The CDR3 sequence is CASSLALAGGPVATRETQYF. DNA for the CDR3: TGCGCCAGCAGCTTGGCCTTGGCGGGAGGGCCGGTGGCCACCAGGGAGACCCAGTACTTC.

This rearrangement joins TRBV28 to TRBJ2-5, with a weak D call TRBD2 (6 bases). The CDR3 spans 15 residues. Germline V CDR1 and CDR2: MDHEN, SYDVKM. The V end was cut by 5 bases, the J end by 4 bases, with 17 bases between. CDR3 in amino acids: CASSHRGGASETQYF. In nucleotides, the CDR3 is TGTGCCAGCAGTCACCGGGGCGGGGCTTCAGAGACCCAGTACTTC.

This clone has just one count. The chain joins TRBV7-2 to TRBJ2-7, with D tentatively TRBD2 (5 bases). Trimming took off 5 bases at V and 0 bases at J, with 11 bases between the two ends. This CDR3 has 14 amino acids. Per germline, CDR1 SGHTA and CDR2 FQGNSA. CDR3 sequence reads: CASSPDSSSYEQYF. The CDR3 nucleotides read TGTGCCAGCAGCCCGGACTCAAGCTCCTACGAGCAGTACTTC.

The chain couples TRBV4-1 to TRBJ1-4, with a tentative D call TRBD1 (5 bases). In germline, CDR1 is MGHRA, CDR2 YSYEKL. Trimming left V 4 bases short and J 6 bases short, with 24 bases between. The CDR3 contains 18 residues. The CDR3 loop reads CASSRPGTEAKQDEKLFF. DNA for the CDR3: TGCGCCAGCAGCCGGCCCGGGACGGAGGCCAAGCAGGATGAAAAACTGTTTTTT.

This CDR3 is CASSEYPGDEQFF. CDR3 in DNA: TGTGCCAGCAGTGAGTATCCCGGCGATGAGCAGTTCTTC. The chain joins TRBV6-1 to TRBJ2-1; the D is unclear. The V end was cut by 3 bases, the J end by 8 bases, with 11 bases between. The CDR3 extends over 13 amino acids. Germline CDR1 and CDR2: MNHNS and SASEGT.

The rearrangement uses TRBV19 and TRBJ1-2; tentatively, D is TRBD1 (5 bases). Trimming stripped 8 bases from V and 8 bases from J, with 21 bases between. This CDR3 comprises 14 residues. In germline, CDR1 is LNHDA, CDR2 SQIVND (reference sequence). The CDR3 spells CASLNPGQGRGYTF. CDR3 DNA sequence: TGTGCCAGTCTAAACCCGGGGCAGGGACGCGGCTACACCTTC. The full variable domain, with the rest looked up from reference TRBV19 and TRBJ1-2, is DGGITQSPKYLFRKEGQNVTLSCEQNLNHDAMYWYRQDPGQGLRLIYYSQIVNDFQKGDIAEGYSVSREKKESFPLTVTSAQKNPTAFYLCASLNPGQGRGYTFGSGTRLTVV.

This chain joins TRBV19 and TRBJ2-7, with D possibly being TRBD1 (6 bases). V lost 4 bases to trimming and J lost 5 bases, with 21 bases between them. Germline V gives CDR1 LNHDA, CDR2 SQIVND (reference sequence). The CDR3 has 16 amino acids. In nucleotides, the CDR3 is TGTGCCAGTAGTACCCCTATTTGGGACAAGGACCACGAGCAGTACTTC. Translating gives CASSTPIWDKDHEQYF.

Remarks on this clone: The identical CDR3 is also encoded by other nucleotide sequences in the sample. This chain links TRBV18 with TRBJ2-1; 7 nucleotides match TRBD1. The V segment lost 6 bases and the J segment 2 bases; nucleotides outside the gene matches: 7. Looked up from germline, CDR1 is KGHSH and CDR2 is LQKENI. The length of the CDR3 is 15 residues. Here the CDR3 DNA reads TGTGCCAGCTCCCTCGGGCAGGGGGCCTACAATGAGCAGTTCTTC. As protein: CASSLGQGAYNEQFF.